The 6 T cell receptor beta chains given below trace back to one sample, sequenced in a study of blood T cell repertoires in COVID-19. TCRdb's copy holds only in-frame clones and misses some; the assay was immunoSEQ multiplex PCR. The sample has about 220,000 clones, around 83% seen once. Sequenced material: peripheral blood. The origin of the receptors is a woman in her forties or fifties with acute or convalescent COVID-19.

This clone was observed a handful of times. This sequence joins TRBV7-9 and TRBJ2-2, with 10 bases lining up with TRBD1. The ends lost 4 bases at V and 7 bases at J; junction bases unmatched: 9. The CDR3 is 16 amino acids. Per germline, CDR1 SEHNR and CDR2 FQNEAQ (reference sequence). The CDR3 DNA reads TGTGCCAGCAGCTATCCACGGACAGGGGGGGTCGGGGAGCTGTTTTTT. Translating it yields CASSYPRTGGVGELFF. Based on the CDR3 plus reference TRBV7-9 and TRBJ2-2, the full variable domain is DTGVSQNPRHKITKRGQNVTFRCDPISEHNRLYWYRQTLGQGPEFLTYFQNEAQLEKSRLLSDRFSAERPKGSFSTLEIQRTEQGDSAMYLCASSYPRTGGVGELFFGEGSRLTVL.

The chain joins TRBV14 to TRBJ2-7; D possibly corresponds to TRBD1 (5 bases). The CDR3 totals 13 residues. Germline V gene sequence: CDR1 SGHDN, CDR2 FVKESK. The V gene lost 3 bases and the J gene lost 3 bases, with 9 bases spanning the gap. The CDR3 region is CASSQGLYYEQYF. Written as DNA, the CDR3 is TGTGCCAGCAGCCAGGGGCTTTACTACGAGCAGTACTTC.

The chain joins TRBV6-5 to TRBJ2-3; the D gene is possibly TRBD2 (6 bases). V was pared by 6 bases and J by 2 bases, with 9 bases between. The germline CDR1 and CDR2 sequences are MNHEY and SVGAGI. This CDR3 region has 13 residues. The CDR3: CASRRDFTDTQYF. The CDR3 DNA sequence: TGTGCCAGCAGGAGGGACTTCACAGATACGCAGTATTTT.

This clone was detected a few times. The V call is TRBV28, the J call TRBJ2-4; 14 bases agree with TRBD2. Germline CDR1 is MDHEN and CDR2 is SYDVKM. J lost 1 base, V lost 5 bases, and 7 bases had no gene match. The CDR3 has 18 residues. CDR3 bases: TGTGCCAGCAGTGAGACTAGCGGGAGGGCCGCCGCCAAAAACATTCAGTACTTC. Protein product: CASSETSGRAAAKNIQYF.

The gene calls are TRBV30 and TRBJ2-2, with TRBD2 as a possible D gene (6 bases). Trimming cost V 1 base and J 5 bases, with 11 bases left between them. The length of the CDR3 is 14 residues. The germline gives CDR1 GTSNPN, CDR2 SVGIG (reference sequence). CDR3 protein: CAWSAGRVTGELFF. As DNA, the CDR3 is TGTGCCTGGAGTGCCGGGAGAGTTACCGGGGAGCTGTTTTTT.

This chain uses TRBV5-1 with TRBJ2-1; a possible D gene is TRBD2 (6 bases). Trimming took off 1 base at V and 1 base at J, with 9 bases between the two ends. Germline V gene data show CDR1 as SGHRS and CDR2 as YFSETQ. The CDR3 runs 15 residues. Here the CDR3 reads CASSLNGGSYNEQFF. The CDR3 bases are TGCGCCAGCAGCTTGAACGGGGGTTCCTACAATGAGCAGTTCTTC.